This record looks at one TCR beta chain sequence and its context. CDR3 length: 15 residues. Germline V gene data show CDR1 as SGHNT and CDR2 as YYREEE (reference sequence). V was cut by 3 bases and J by 7 bases, with 14 bases left in between. This sample was included in a study of blood T cell repertoires in COVID-19. At the level of the study: The United States, Italy and Spain were the sources of the acute and convalescent COVID-19 samples.

In the original analysis: Reference gene primer amplification yielded estimated nucleated cell counts. Repertoires were generated with immunoSEQ multiplex PCR, while TCRdb's copy carries only in-frame clones and drops some. V, J and clone size were drawn from that table, and D and trimming were deduced from the DNA. The table lists nearly 70,000 clones, around 83% of them singletons, with almost 10% in the top ten. The chain carries TRBV5-4 and TRBJ1-6; the D gene is possibly TRBD1 (6 bases). The sequence was collected from a woman older than 75 with acute or convalescent COVID-19. The sequenced material came from peripheral blood. CDR3 protein: CASSSGGQINSPLHF. The CDR3 nucleotides read TGTGCCAGCAGCTCCGGCGGACAGATCAATTCACCCCTCCACTTT.